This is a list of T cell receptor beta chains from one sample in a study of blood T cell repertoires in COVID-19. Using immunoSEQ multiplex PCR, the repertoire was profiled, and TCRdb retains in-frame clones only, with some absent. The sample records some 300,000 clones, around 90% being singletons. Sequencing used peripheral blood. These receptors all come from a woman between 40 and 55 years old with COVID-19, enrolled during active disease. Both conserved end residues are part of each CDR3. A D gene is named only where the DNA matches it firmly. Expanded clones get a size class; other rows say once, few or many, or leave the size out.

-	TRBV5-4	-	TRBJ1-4	CASSLAGVNEKLFF	TGTGCCAGCAGCTTGGCGGGGGTTAATGAAAAACTGTTTTTT
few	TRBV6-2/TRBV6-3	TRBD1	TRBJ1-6	CASSPPTGHSPLHF	TGTGCCAGCAGCCCTCCGACAGGGCATTCACCCCTCCACTTT
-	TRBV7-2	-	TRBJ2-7	CASSVGLSYEQYF	TGTGCCAGCAGCGTAGGACTCTCCTACGAGCAGTACTTC
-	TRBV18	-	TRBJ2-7	CASSPPSVRGYEQYF	TGTGCCAGCTCACCACCTTCAGTCAGGGGCTACGAGCAGTACTTC
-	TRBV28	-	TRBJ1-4	CASSFGGPQPEKLFF	TGTGCCAGCAGTTTCGGAGGACCGCAGCCCGAAAAACTGTTTTTT
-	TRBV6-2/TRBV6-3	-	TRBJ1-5	CASRYDSGGAHQPQHF	TGTGCCAGCAGATACGATTCTGGGGGGGCCCATCAGCCCCAGCATTTT
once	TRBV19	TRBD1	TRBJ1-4	CASSGLGQGNEKLFF	TGTGCCAGTAGTGGGTTGGGACAGGGAAATGAAAAACTGTTTTTT
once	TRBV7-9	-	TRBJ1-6	CASSFTVEGLNSPLHF	TGTGCCAGCAGCTTCACCGTGGAGGGGTTGAATTCACCCCTCCACTTT
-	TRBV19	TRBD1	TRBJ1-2	CASRTDRGPDYGYTF	TGTGCCAGTAGGACCGACAGGGGTCCCGACTATGGCTACACCTTC
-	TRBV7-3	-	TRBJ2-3	CASSLSGGPTDTQYF	TGTGCCAGCAGCTTATCGGGGGGCCCCACAGATACGCAGTATTTT
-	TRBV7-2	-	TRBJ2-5	CASSLTDLGGKETQYF	TGTGCCAGCAGCTTAACGGACCTTGGAGGGAAAGAGACCCAGTACTTC
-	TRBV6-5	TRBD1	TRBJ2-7	CASRRRDRADEQYF	TGTGCCAGCAGGAGAAGGGACAGGGCCGACGAGCAGTACTTC
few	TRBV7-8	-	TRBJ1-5	CASREQGGIDQPQHF	TGTGCCAGCAGAGAACAGGGAGGGATAGATCAGCCCCAGCATTTT
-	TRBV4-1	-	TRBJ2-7	CASSQEIPGSSYEQYF	TGCGCCAGCAGCCAAGAAATTCCGGGGTCCTCCTACGAGCAGTACTTC
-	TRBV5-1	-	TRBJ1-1	CASSLGRETNTEAFF	TGCGCCAGCAGCTTGGGGCGAGAGACAAACACTGAAGCTTTCTTT
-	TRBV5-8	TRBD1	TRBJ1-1	CASSLRRTGGTEAFF	TGTGCCAGCAGCTTACGCCGGACAGGGGGAACTGAAGCTTTCTTT
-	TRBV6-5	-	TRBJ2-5	CASSYSWAGGETQYF	TGTGCCAGCAGTTACTCGTGGGCAGGGGGGGAGACCCAGTACTTC
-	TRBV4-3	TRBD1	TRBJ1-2	CASSQDMAGGLDGYTF	TGCGCCAGCAGCCAAGATATGGCAGGGGGCCTGGATGGCTACACCTTC
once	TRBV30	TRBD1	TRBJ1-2	CAWSRQGRGYTF	TGTGCCTGGAGTCGACAGGGTAGGGGCTACACCTTC
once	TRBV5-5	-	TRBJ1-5	CASRLGGGSNQPQHF	TGTGCCAGCAGGCTGGGGGGAGGAAGCAATCAGCCCCAGCATTTT
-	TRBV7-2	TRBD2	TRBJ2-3	CASSSTPGLAGGGDTQYF	TGTGCCAGCAGCTCGACCCCGGGACTAGCGGGGGGAGGAGATACGCAGTATTTT
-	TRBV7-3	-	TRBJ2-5	CASSPAGGTRETQYF	TGTGCCAGCAGCCCCGCAGGGGGGACGAGGGAGACCCAGTACTTC
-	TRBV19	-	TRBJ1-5	CATSYDPGGRVNQPQHF	TGTGCCACCTCCTACGACCCGGGAGGACGAGTCAATCAGCCCCAGCATTTT
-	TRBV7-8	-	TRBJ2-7	CASSPPRQGSYEQYF	TGTGCCAGCAGTCCGCCGCGGCAGGGTAGCTACGAGCAGTACTTC
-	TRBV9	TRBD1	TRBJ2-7	CASSVYGTGQEEQYF	TGTGCCAGCAGCGTGTACGGGACAGGGCAAGAAGAGCAGTACTTC
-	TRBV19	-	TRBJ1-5	CASSIGGKQPQHF	TGTGCCAGTAGTATAGGAGGGAAACAGCCCCAGCATTTT
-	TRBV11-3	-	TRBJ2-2	CASSLDRVGGELFF	TGTGCCAGCAGCTTAGACAGGGTTGGCGGGGAGCTGTTTTTT
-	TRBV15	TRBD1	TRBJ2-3	CATSRGGQVADTQYF	TGTGCCACCAGCAGAGGGGGACAGGTAGCAGATACGCAGTATTTT
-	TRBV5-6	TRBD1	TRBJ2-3	CASSSTRGRNTDTQYF	TGTGCCAGCAGCTCCACCAGGGGGCGGAACACAGATACGCAGTATTTT
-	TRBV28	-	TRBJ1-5	CASSQVGGFDTPRRLPQHF	TGTGCCAGCAGTCAGGTAGGCGGGTTTGACACCCCTAGGAGGTTGCCCCAGCATTTT
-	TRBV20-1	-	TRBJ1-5	CSAGGGQPQHF	TGCAGTGCTGGGGGGGGTCAGCCCCAGCATTTT
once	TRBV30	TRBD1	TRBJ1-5	CAWSGDSSNQPQHF	TGTGCCTGGAGTGGGGACAGTAGCAATCAGCCCCAGCATTTT
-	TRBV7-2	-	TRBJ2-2	CASSFDRGTGELFF	TGTGCCAGCAGCTTTGACAGAGGCACCGGGGAGCTGTTTTTT
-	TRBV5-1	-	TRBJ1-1	CASSLKPANTEAFF	TGCGCCAGCAGTCTAAAGCCCGCGAACACTGAAGCTTTCTTT
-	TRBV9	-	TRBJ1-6	CASSPTTGPNSPLHF	TGTGCCAGCAGCCCCACGACAGGACCTAATTCACCCCTCCACTTT
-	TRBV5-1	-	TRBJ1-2	CASSLEVRVERGGYTF	TGCGCCAGCAGCTTGGAGGTTCGGGTGGAACGCGGTGGCTACACCTTC
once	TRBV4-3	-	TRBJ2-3	CASSARGRTDTQYF	TGCGCCAGCAGCGCTAGGGGCCGAACAGATACGCAGTATTTT
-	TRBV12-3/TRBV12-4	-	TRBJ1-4	CASSGGLGLFF	TGTGCCAGCAGTGGCGGGTTGGGACTGTTTTTT
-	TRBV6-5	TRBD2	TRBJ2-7	CASRYPGGGVSYEQYF	TGTGCCAGCAGGTACCCCGGGGGAGGGGTCTCCTACGAGCAGTACTTC
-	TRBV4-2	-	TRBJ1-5	CASSQERTVQPQHF	TGTGCCAGCAGCCAAGAGCGGACAGTTCAGCCCCAGCATTTT
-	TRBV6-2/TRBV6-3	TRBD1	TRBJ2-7	CASSEGQNYEQYF	TGTGCCAGCAGTGAGGGACAGAACTACGAGCAGTACTTC
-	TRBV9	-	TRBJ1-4	CASSTRPGGGEKLFF	TGTGCCAGCAGCACTCGACCGGGAGGGGGTGAAAAACTGTTTTTT
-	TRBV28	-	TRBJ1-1	CASNWGGLDTEAFF	TGTGCCAGCAACTGGGGGGGGTTGGACACTGAAGCTTTCTTT
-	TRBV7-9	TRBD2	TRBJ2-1	CASSLPRLGVGRDNEQFF	TGTGCCAGCAGCTTACCCCGGTTAGGGGTCGGGAGGGACAATGAGCAGTTCTTC
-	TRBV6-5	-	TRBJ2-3	CASSYPGNTQYF	TGTGCCAGCAGTTACCCGGGTAATACGCAGTATTTT
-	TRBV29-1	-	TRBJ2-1	CSQGSSYNEQFF	TGCAGCCAGGGGAGCTCCTACAATGAGCAGTTCTTC
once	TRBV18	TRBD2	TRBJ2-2	CASSPRRPGLAGDTGELFF	TGTGCCAGCTCACCGCGCCGGCCGGGACTAGCGGGAGACACCGGGGAGCTGTTTTTT
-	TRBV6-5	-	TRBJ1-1	CASSSGGSNTEAFF	TGTGCCAGCAGTTCCGGGGGGAGTAACACTGAAGCTTTCTTT
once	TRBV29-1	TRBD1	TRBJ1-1	CSVPAPDRDHTEAFF	TGCAGCGTTCCCGCCCCGGACAGGGACCACACTGAAGCTTTCTTT
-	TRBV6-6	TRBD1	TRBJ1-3	CASSPLGTGFNSGNTIYF	TGTGCCAGCAGTCCATTAGGGACAGGGTTCAACTCTGGAAACACCATATATTTT
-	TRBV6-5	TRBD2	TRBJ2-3	CASRSGRGYTQYF	TGTGCCAGCAGGAGCGGGAGAGGGTATACGCAGTATTTT
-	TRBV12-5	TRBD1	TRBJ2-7	CASSWGTGFYEQYF	TGTGCTAGTTCCTGGGGGACAGGGTTCTACGAGCAGTACTTC
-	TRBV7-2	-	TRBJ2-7	CASSLGLVYEQYF	TGTGCCAGCAGCTTAGGCCTAGTTTACGAGCAGTACTTC
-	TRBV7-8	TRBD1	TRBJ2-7	CASSLGTGFSYEQYF	TGTGCCAGCAGCTTAGGGACAGGATTCTCCTACGAGCAGTACTTC
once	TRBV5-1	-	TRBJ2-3	CASSPGGTDTQYF	TGCGCCAGCAGCCCGGGGGGCACAGATACGCAGTATTTT
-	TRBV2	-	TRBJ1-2	CASRSDSFFNYGYTF	TGTGCCAGCAGATCGGACAGCTTTTTTAACTATGGCTACACCTTC
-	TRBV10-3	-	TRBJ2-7	CAISEMVLEQYF	TGTGCCATCAGCGAGATGGTCCTAGAGCAGTACTTC
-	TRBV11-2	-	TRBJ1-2	CASSPQGLIGYGYTF	TGTGCCAGCAGCCCCCAGGGTCTAATCGGCTATGGCTACACCTTC
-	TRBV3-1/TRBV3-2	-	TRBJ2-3	CASSQDQAVDAQYF	TGTGCCAGCAGCCAAGATCAAGCGGTTGATGCGCAGTATTTT